Listed here are 18 T cell receptor beta chains from one sample, sequenced in a study of blood T cell repertoires in COVID-19. Some clones are missing from TCRdb's copy, which holds only in-frame ones; the method was immunoSEQ multiplex PCR. The table records over 200,000 clones, roughly 90% of them present only once. The source material was peripheral blood. The origin of the receptors is a man between 40 and 49 years old with active or convalescent COVID-19.

The V gene is TRBV27, the J gene TRBJ1-1; no clear D. From germline, CDR1 is MNHEY and CDR2 SMNVEV (reference sequence). Trimming shortened V by 5 bases and J by 2 bases, and 9 bases separated the two germline ends. The CDR3 runs to 13 residues. The CDR3 protein is CASSAGLNTEAFF. In DNA, the CDR3 is TGTGCCAGCAGTGCCGGACTCAACACTGAAGCTTTCTTT.

The table lists this clone with many counts. The genes are TRBV5-5 and TRBJ2-2, with 8 bases aligning to TRBD1. After removal of 3 bases from V and 3 bases from J, the junction contained 1 base not matched to a gene. Germline-derived CDR1 and CDR2 are SGHKS and YYEKEE (reference sequence). This CDR3 contains 14 residues. DNA of the CDR3: TGTGCCAGCAGCTCACAGGGGGACACCGGGGAGCTGTTTTTT. It codes for CASSSQGDTGELFF.

A single count supports this clone. The chain couples TRBV7-6 to TRBJ1-2, with D possibly matching TRBD1 (6 bases). Trimming took off 2 bases at V and 7 bases at J, with 17 bases between the two ends. CDR1 and CDR2 from the germline V gene are SGHVS and FNYEAQ. The CDR3 sequence is 15 residues long. CDR3 region: CASSLSGGSLGGYTF. The DNA for the CDR3 is TGTGCCAGCAGCTTATCGGGGGGCAGCCTTGGTGGCTACACCTTC.

The CDR3 region is CASSGGDRAGEIYF. DNA of the CDR3: TGCGCCAGCTCCGGAGGGGACAGGGCGGGTGAGATATACTTC. The rearrangement joins TRBV5-1 to TRBJ2-7; 9 bases are a match to TRBD1. Germline loops: CDR1 SGHRS, CDR2 YFSETQ. With 7 bases clipped from V and 13 bases from J, the junction kept 18 bases outside the gene matches. The CDR3 has 14 residues.

The J gene is TRBJ1-6, the V gene TRBV11-2, with D hard to call. Trimming took 4 bases from V and 7 from J, leaving 8 bases between them. In germline, CDR1 is SGHAT, CDR2 FQNNGV. This CDR3 spans 13 amino acids. CDR3 in DNA: TGTGCCAGCAGCTACAGTCCCAATTCACCCCTCCACTTT. Encoded protein: CASSYSPNSPLHF.

The chain uses TRBV5-4 and TRBJ1-2; 10 nucleotides match TRBD1. The CDR3 runs 16 residues. In germline, CDR1 is SGHNT, CDR2 YYREEE (reference sequence). V gave up 2 bases and J gave up 3 bases; unmatched junction bases: 7. The CDR3 DNA is TGTGCCAGCAGCTTAGGCCCCGGGACAGGGGACTATGGCTACACCTTC. Translated, it gives CASSLGPGTGDYGYTF.

Regarding this clone: In the same sample, other DNA sequences code for this CDR3. V gene TRBV30 combines with J gene TRBJ1-6, with D hard to call. The CDR3 runs 13 residues. Trimming cost V 5 bases and J 1 base, with 6 bases left between them. Germline CDR1 GTSNPN, CDR2 SVGIG (reference sequence). CDR3 amino acids: CAWAGSYNSPLHF. DNA for the CDR3: TGTGCCTGGGCCGGGTCCTATAATTCACCCCTCCACTTT.

The V and J genes are TRBV5-1 and TRBJ1-5; no firm D call. V gave up 0 bases and J gave up 0 bases, with 7 bases separating them. The CDR3 totals 15 residues. CDR1 is SGHRS, CDR2 YFSETQ, per germline. CDR3 loop: CASSLGENSNQPQHF. The CDR3 DNA is TGCGCCAGCAGCTTGGGAGAAAATAGCAATCAGCCCCAGCATTTT.

The rearrangement joins TRBV27 to TRBJ1-1, with D possibly matching TRBD1 (5 bases). The CDR3 is 13 amino acids. V dropped 3 bases and J dropped 6 bases, with 11 bases sitting between them. CDR1 and CDR2 from the germline V gene are MNHEY and SMNVEV (reference sequence). The DNA for the CDR3 is TGTGCCAGCAGTTTCTCTGACAGAGCTGAAGCTTTCTTT. Protein: CASSFSDRAEAFF.

The chain combines TRBV19 with TRBJ1-6; D not certain. The CDR3 runs to 14 residues. The V gene lost 6 bases and the J gene lost 7 bases, with 13 bases spanning the gap. Germline V gene sequence: CDR1 LNHDA, CDR2 SQIVND (reference sequence). CDR3 loop: CASSREGENSPLHF. DNA for the CDR3: TGTGCCAGTAGCCGGGAGGGCGAGAATTCACCCCTCCACTTT.

The V gene is TRBV5-4, the J gene TRBJ1-6; 7 bases align to TRBD1. The V segment lost 3 bases and the J segment 6 bases; nucleotides outside the gene matches: 9. CDR3 length: 16 amino acids. Germline CDR1 SGHNT, CDR2 YYREEE (reference sequence). CDR3 coding DNA: TGTGCCAGCAGCTCCGACAGGGCCCCATTTAATTCACCCCTCCACTTT. Translation: CASSSDRAPFNSPLHF. The full variable domain, rest sourced from reference TRBV5-4 and TRBJ1-6, is ETGVTQSPTHLIKTRGQQVTLRCSSQSGHNTVSWYQQALGQGPQFIFQYYREEENGRGNFPPRFSGLQFPNYSSELNVNALELDDSALYLCASSSDRAPFNSPLHFGNGTRLTVT.

V usage is TRBV5-6 and J usage is TRBJ1-4, with 7 bases aligning to TRBD1. The CDR3 sequence is 13 residues long. V gave up 6 bases and J gave up 8 bases; unmatched junction bases: 7. In germline, CDR1 is SGHDT, CDR2 YYEEEE. The CDR3 DNA reads as TGTGCCAGCATGGTCAGGGGGGAGGAAAAACTGTTTTTT. Residues: CASMVRGEEKLFF.

This clone was observed once. This chain joins TRBV7-3 and TRBJ2-3; the match to TRBD2 covers 9 bases. CDR1 is SGHTA and CDR2 is FQGTGA in the germline V gene. The CDR3 sequence is 16 residues long. V gave up 1 base and J gave up 6 bases; unmatched junction bases: 8. CDR3 DNA: TGTGCCAGCAGCTTAAAGTTAGCGGGAGTAAGTGATACGCAGTATTTT. As protein: CASSLKLAGVSDTQYF.

The chain recombines TRBV5-4 with TRBJ1-2; D uncertain. Germline-derived CDR1 and CDR2 are SGHNT and YYREEE (reference sequence). Deletions cut 0 bases from V and 7 bases from J, with 16 bases between. The CDR3 contains 15 residues. CDR3 region: CASSLATLRGGGYTF. The CDR3 coding sequence is TGTGCCAGCAGCTTGGCCACATTACGGGGAGGTGGCTACACCTTC.

This chain joins TRBV7-9 and TRBJ1-1; no firm D call. V was trimmed by 5 bases and J by 1 base, leaving 8 bases between them. The CDR3 is made up of 13 amino acids. Germline lookup yields CDR1 SEHNR and CDR2 FQNEAQ (reference sequence). Written as DNA, the CDR3 is TGTGCCAGCAGCCCTCCCTCGAACACTGAAGCTTTCTTT. This gives the protein CASSPPSNTEAFF. Complete variable domain (other parts from reference TRBV7-9 and TRBJ1-1): DTGVSQNPRHKITKRGQNVTFRCDPISEHNRLYWYRQTLGQGPEFLTYFQNEAQLEKSRLLSDRFSAERPKGSFSTLEIQRTEQGDSAMYLCASSPPSNTEAFFGQGTRLTVV.

The CDR3 coding sequence is TGTGCCAGCAGCCCATGGACAGGGGAGAGGGAAAAACTGTTTTTT. It yields the protein CASSPWTGEREKLFF. This chain joins TRBV4-2 and TRBJ1-4; 9 bases fit TRBD1. Germline trimming cut 4 bases from V and 8 bases from J; bases unmatched to any gene: 8. This CDR3 contains 15 residues. Germline V lookup: CDR1 LGHNA, CDR2 YNFKEQ.

The chain employs TRBV6-5 and TRBJ1-6; TRBD1 matches 7 bases. The CDR3 length is 15 residues. After removal of 2 bases from V and 3 bases from J, the junction contained 1 base not matched to a gene. Germline V lookup: CDR1 MNHEY, CDR2 SVGAGI. CDR3 protein: CASSYRGLYNSPLHF. In DNA, the CDR3 is TGTGCCAGCAGTTACAGGGGGCTCTATAATTCACCCCTCCACTTT.

This chain links TRBV28 with TRBJ1-1; possible D gene TRBD1, 5 bases. This CDR3 contains 14 residues. Trimming took 5 bases from V and 5 from J, leaving 15 bases between them. Germline V gives CDR1 MDHEN, CDR2 SYDVKM. The CDR3 region is CASSPAQGKTEAFF. The CDR3 DNA sequence: TGTGCCAGCAGTCCCGCCCAGGGAAAGACTGAAGCTTTCTTT.